The next 13 T cell receptor beta chains were all read from a single sample in a study of vaccination and CD4 T cells after COVID-19. These receptors' antigens are unknown. The Oncomine TCR Beta short-read assay was applied to DNA of cultured CD4+ T cells. TCRdb reanalysed the PCR reads using MiXCR and keeps one entry per CDR3 protein. Altogether fewer than 15,000 distinct CDR3 sequences are present, about half being singletons, with the ten largest covering around 26%. The sample's treatment: roughly 11-day PBMC culture with coronavirus spike peptide pools or control peptides (ViraFEST assay). The source material was cultured CD4+ T cells from blood, sampled after SARS-CoV-2 vaccination. Receptors were obtained from a human donor with COVID-19.

The genes are TRBV6-1 and TRBJ2-3; the D gene is possibly TRBD2 (6 bases). CDR1 and CDR2 (germline): MNHNS, SASEGT. Trimming shortened V by 6 bases and J by 0 bases, and 16 bases separated the two germline ends. The CDR3 totals 16 residues. The CDR3 sequence: CASRAPHGTSTDTQYF. CDR3 DNA sequence: TGTGCCAGCAGAGCCCCCCACGGGACTAGCACAGATACGCAGTATTTT.

This clonotype was picked up a small number of times. The J gene is TRBJ2-2, the V gene TRBV28; the D is unclear. The length of the CDR3 is 12 residues. The V end was cut by 4 bases, the J end by 8 bases, with 8 bases between. Germline V gene sequence: CDR1 MDHEN, CDR2 SYDVKM. The CDR3 coding sequence is TGTGCCAGCAGTTGGGGTACTGGGGAGCTGTTTTTT. Residues: CASSWGTGELFF.

V and J are TRBV19 and TRBJ2-6, with a possible D match to TRBD1 (5 bases). The CDR3 runs 16 residues. The germline gives CDR1 LNHDA, CDR2 SQIVND (reference sequence). V dropped 7 bases and J dropped 0 bases, with 13 bases sitting between them. The CDR3 nucleotides are TGTGCCAGTACGACAGCACACCTCTCTGGGGCCAACGTCCTGACTTTC. This codes for CASTTAHLSGANVLTF.

The chain joins TRBV20-1 to TRBJ2-2, with TRBD2 matching 9 bases. Germline V gives CDR1 DFQATT, CDR2 SNEGSKA (reference sequence). The CDR3 loop spans 17 amino acids. V trimming: 6 bases; J trimming: 4 bases; junction bases outside the gene matches: 15. Written as DNA, the CDR3 is TGCAGTGCCCCCGGGCGGGGGGGCCGAACGGGCACCGGGGAGCTGTTTTTT. This codes for CSAPGRGGRTGTGELFF.

The rearrangement joins TRBV5-1 to TRBJ1-2; D perhaps matches TRBD1 (5 bases). With 5 bases removed from V and 2 bases from J, the gap between germline ends came to 10 bases. Germline V gene lookup returns CDR1 SGHRS and CDR2 YFSETQ. This CDR3 contains 13 residues. CDR3 nucleotide sequence: TGCGCCAGCAGAAGGGGCCAGAACTATGGCTACACCTTC. This sequence encodes CASRRGQNYGYTF.

With regard to this clonotype: The final CDR3 position lacks the conserved phenylalanine or tryptophan, pointing to a likely read error. No DNA is shown, since the ends of the CDR3 on it are uncertain; the CDR3 is the one TCRdb lists. The chain combines TRBV27 with TRBJ2-1; the table calls TRBD2, which could not be checked here. Per germline, CDR1 MNHEY and CDR2 SMNVEV (reference sequence). The CDR3 has 10 amino acids, counting both end residues. This chain's CDR3 is CASSWGPLAG.

V is TRBV6-1 and J is TRBJ2-3, with D perhaps TRBD1 (5 bases). The CDR3 has 15 amino acids. Germline-derived CDR1 and CDR2 are MNHNS and SASEGT. Trimming removed 6 bases from V and 4 bases from J, with 17 bases in between. The CDR3 sequence is CASSPRGLGPDTQYF. The CDR3, as DNA: TGTGCCAGCAGCCCACGTGGGCTGGGGCCAGATACGCAGTATTTT.

This chain's CDR3 is CASSQDWGTGSAFF. As DNA, the CDR3 is TGTGCCAGCAGCCAAGATTGGGGGACAGGGAGCGCTTTCTTT. V usage is TRBV14 and J usage is TRBJ1-1; the match to TRBD1 covers 9 bases. CDR1 SGHDN and CDR2 FVKESK come from the germline V gene. V trimming: 0 bases; J trimming: 11 bases; junction bases outside the gene matches: 7. The length of the CDR3 is 14 residues.

To note about this clonotype: The junction shows a germline mismatch at one end, possibly a read error. The chain combines TRBV7-6 with TRBJ2-5, with a possible D match to TRBD2 (6 bases). CDR3 length equals 14 residues. The germline CDR1 and CDR2 sequences are SGHVS and FNYEAQ. As DNA, the CDR3 is TGTGCTAGCAGCTCTTCCGGGAGCCAAGAGACCCAGTACTTC. This encodes CASSSSGSQETQYF. The full variable domain, rest sourced from reference TRBV7-6 and TRBJ2-5, is GAGVSQSPRYKVTKRGQDVALRCDPISGHVSLYWYRQALGQGPEFLTYFNYEAQQDKSGLPNDRFSAERPEGSISTLTIQRTEQRDSAMYRCASSSSGSQETQYFGPGTRLLVL.

The count of this clonotype is one. The J gene is TRBJ1-6, the V gene TRBV12-5; TRBD1 might be the D (5 bases). V gave up 1 base and J gave up 0 bases, with 22 bases separating them. Germline V gives CDR1 LGHNT, CDR2 FRNRAP. CDR3 length equals 21 residues. The CDR3 nucleotides are TGTGCTAGTGGTTTGGCCCTGCCCAACTTCGGTCAGGGCTCCTATAATTCACCCCTCCACTTT. Translation: CASGLALPNFGQGSYNSPLHF.

This chain links TRBV5-1 with TRBJ1-6; no clear D gene. Deletions cut 1 base from V and 7 bases from J, with 15 bases between. Per germline, CDR1 SGHRS and CDR2 YFSETQ. The length of the CDR3 is 16 residues. CDR3 sequence (DNA): TGCGCCAGCAGCTTGAGCAGTTCGGGTATCAATTCACCCCTCCACTTT. The encoded protein is CASSLSSSGINSPLHF.

This chain joins TRBV27 and TRBJ2-2; 8 bases match TRBD1. Losses at the gene ends were 7 bases for V and 1 base for J; bases not matched to a gene: 2. CDR1 MNHEY and CDR2 SMNVEV come from the germline V gene (reference sequence). CDR3 length equals 14 residues. CDR3 protein: CASKGTGNTGELFF. CDR3 bases: TGTGCCAGCAAGGGGACAGGGAACACCGGGGAGCTGTTTTTT.

This chain connects TRBV28 to TRBJ1-5; weak D call: TRBD1 (6 bases). V shed 6 bases and J shed 6 bases, with 12 bases lying between them. CDR3 length: 13 amino acids. CDR1 and CDR2 from the germline V gene are MDHEN and SYDVKM. CDR3 sequence reads: CASSDRRGQPQHF. CDR3 nucleotide sequence: TGTGCCAGCAGCGACAGGCGAGGTCAGCCCCAGCATTTT.